Presented here are 18 T cell receptor beta chains from one specimen sequenced in a study of blood T cell repertoires in COVID-19. Produced via immunoSEQ multiplex PCR; TCRdb's table is partial and in-frame only. The sample contains around 300,000 clones, around nine tenths of which appear only once. The specimen was PBMCs or T cells enriched from blood (not recorded which). These TCRs come from a woman aged 18-35 years who had recovered from COVID-19.

This clone was seen at least ten times. DNA of the CDR3: TGTGCCAGCAGCTTAACTGTTTACGAGCAGTACTTC. Residues: CASSLTVYEQYF. The chain recombines TRBV7-9 with TRBJ2-7; D unclear. Germline V gene data show CDR1 as SEHNR and CDR2 as FQNEAQ (reference sequence). V lost 2 bases and J 4 bases, leaving 6 bases between the germline ends. The CDR3 consists of 12 residues.

This clone was seen a single time. The junction departs from the called germline gene at one end, perhaps through a read error. The chain carries TRBV5-6 and TRBJ1-1; D is perhaps TRBD1 (5 bases). Germline V gene sequence: CDR1 SGHDT, CDR2 YYEEEE. This CDR3 region has 12 residues. The CDR3 sequence: CASSWDRERTHF. Written as DNA, the CDR3 is TGTGCCAGCAGCTGGGACCGGGAGCGAACCCATTTT.

The rearrangement joins TRBV9 to TRBJ2-1; D not certain. Trimming pared 0 bases from V and 5 bases from J, leaving 6 bases between. The CDR3 is 13 amino acids. The germline V gene encodes CDR1 SGDLS and CDR2 YYNGEE. The CDR3: CASSVDADNEQFF. CDR3 in DNA: TGTGCCAGCAGCGTAGATGCAGACAATGAGCAGTTCTTC.

The genes are TRBV6-2 or TRBV6-3 and TRBJ2-3; TRBD2 aligns across 7 bases. Germline V gives CDR1 MNHEY, CDR2 SVGEGT. The CDR3 has 15 amino acids. J gave up 2 bases and V 6 bases, and 8 bases lay outside the gene matches. The CDR3 is CASSSVLADTDTQYF. The CDR3 region has the DNA TGTGCCAGCAGCTCAGTGCTAGCGGACACAGATACGCAGTATTTT.

This chain uses TRBV27 with TRBJ2-1; D is undetermined. The CDR3 consists of 12 residues. Germline V gives CDR1 MNHEY, CDR2 SMNVEV (reference sequence). V was clipped by 2 bases and J by 7 bases, with 6 bases between them. The CDR3: CASSLDGNEQFF. DNA of the CDR3: TGTGCCAGCAGTTTAGACGGGAATGAGCAGTTCTTC.

The chain has TRBV28 and TRBJ1-6; D is undetermined. Germline values: CDR1 MDHEN, CDR2 SYDVKM. V gave up 7 bases and J gave up 9 bases, with 13 bases separating them. CDR3 size: 13 residues. CDR3 sequence: CASTTPSGSPLHF. The CDR3 bases are TGTGCCAGCACCACACCCTCAGGTTCACCCCTCCACTTT. Full variable domain (remainder filled in from reference TRBV28 and TRBJ1-6): DVKVTQSSRYLVKRTGEKVFLECVQDMDHENMFWYRQDPGLGLRLIYFSYDVKMKEKGDIPEGYSVSREKKERFSLILESASTNQTSMYLCASTTPSGSPLHFGNGTRLTVT.

This chain joins TRBV3-1 (or the pseudogene TRBV3-2) and TRBJ2-7; D is perhaps TRBD2 (6 bases). The germline V and J ends were trimmed by 0 bases and 2 bases, with 20 bases remaining between them. The CDR3 is made up of 18 amino acids. Germline CDR1 is LGHDT and CDR2 is YNNKEL (reference sequence). The CDR3 spells CASSQEGRGEGSPYEQYF. The DNA for the CDR3 is TGTGCCAGCAGCCAAGAAGGCCGCGGGGAAGGCTCCCCCTACGAGCAGTACTTC.

The chain uses TRBV30 and TRBJ2-5, with 8 bases aligning to TRBD1. Per germline, CDR1 GTSNPN and CDR2 SVGIG (reference sequence). The CDR3 length is 14 residues. Unmatched junction bases numbered 5, after V lost 4 bases and J lost 1 base. The CDR3, as DNA: TGTGCCTGGAATCCGGGACAGGTCCAAGAGACCCAGTACTTC. Amino acids: CAWNPGQVQETQYF.

This sequence joins TRBV12-3 or TRBV12-4 and TRBJ1-2, with D tentatively TRBD1 (5 bases). This CDR3 is 13 amino acids long. The ends were cut back, 5 bases at V and 4 bases at J, with 11 bases in the middle. The chain's CDR3 is CASSQQVSYGYTF. CDR3 DNA sequence: TGTGCCAGCAGTCAACAGGTTTCCTATGGCTACACCTTC.

The V and J genes are TRBV27 and TRBJ2-3; 7 nucleotides match TRBD1. V was pared by 2 bases and J by 1 base, with 9 bases of the junction left unmatched. The CDR3 runs 17 residues. Per the germline V gene, CDR1 is MNHEY and CDR2 is SMNVEV (reference sequence). CDR3 loop: CASSLLRGQRGTDTQYF. In nucleotides, the CDR3 is TGTGCCAGCAGTTTACTAAGGGGGCAGAGGGGCACAGATACGCAGTATTTT.

This chain connects TRBV12-3 or TRBV12-4 to TRBJ2-1; the D is unclear. Trimming took 8 bases from V and 8 from J, leaving 13 bases between them. The length of the CDR3 is 12 residues. The CDR3 loop is CASWHPLDEQFF. The CDR3 DNA is TGTGCCAGCTGGCACCCCCTCGATGAGCAGTTCTTC.

CDR3 in DNA: TGTGCCAGCAGCTCCTATTCAGGGACAGGGGTCTCACCCCTCCACTTT. This encodes CASSSYSGTGVSPLHF. The chain uses TRBV5-6 and TRBJ1-6; 10 bases agree with TRBD1. This CDR3 contains 16 residues. Trimming cost V 3 bases and J 10 bases; bases outside gene matches: 10. The germline CDR1 and CDR2 sequences are SGHDT and YYEEEE.

This sequence joins TRBV5-6 and TRBJ2-7, with TRBD2 matching over 7 bases. CDR1 and CDR2 (germline): SGHDT, YYEEEE. The CDR3 has 15 amino acids. J was trimmed by 7 bases and V by 2 bases; bases with no gene match: 12. The CDR3 reads CASSFTPGSGGEQYF. In nucleotides, the CDR3 is TGTGCCAGCAGCTTTACCCCCGGGTCGGGGGGTGAGCAGTACTTC.

The chain uses TRBV5-4 and TRBJ2-3, with D maybe TRBD2 (5 bases). Germline CDR1 SGHNT, CDR2 YYREEE (reference sequence). The ends were cut back, 7 bases at V and 6 bases at J, with 15 bases in the middle. The CDR3 extends over 13 amino acids. The CDR3 loop reads CASGRRVEDTQYF. The DNA for the CDR3 is TGTGCCAGCGGCCGGCGGGTGGAGGATACGCAGTATTTT.

This chain uses TRBV19 with TRBJ1-2; no reliable D call. CDR1 is LNHDA, CDR2 SQIVND, per germline (reference sequence). The V gene lost 1 base and the J gene lost 4 bases, with 10 bases spanning the gap. The CDR3 totals 14 residues. The CDR3 sequence: CASSIVGRIYGYTF. CDR3 in DNA: TGTGCCAGTAGTATAGTTGGCAGGATCTATGGCTACACCTTC.

This chain uses TRBV29-1 with TRBJ2-5, with 11 bases that match TRBD2. With V trimmed by 5 bases and J by 4 bases, 3 bases remained unmatched. The CDR3 length is 13 residues. Per germline, CDR1 SQVTM and CDR2 ANQGSEA. CDR3 residues: CSVRLAGGETQYF. In nucleotides, the CDR3 is TGCAGCGTTAGGCTAGCGGGAGGAGAGACCCAGTACTTC.

The chain employs TRBV10-2 and TRBJ2-7; D unresolved. The V end lost 7 bases, the J end lost 4 bases, and 20 bases lay between the germline ends. The CDR3 loop spans 15 amino acids. From germline, CDR1 is WSHSY and CDR2 SAAADI. CDR3: CASTVRYGGAYEQYF. Here the CDR3 DNA reads TGCGCCAGCACCGTTAGATATGGCGGCGCGTACGAGCAGTACTTC.

The CDR3 loop reads CASSLSASGSSYEQYF. DNA for the CDR3: TGTGCCAGCAGTTTATCCGCTAGCGGGAGCTCCTACGAGCAGTACTTC. This rearrangement joins TRBV28 to TRBJ2-7, with TRBD2 identical over 10 bases. V gave up 1 base and J gave up 0 bases; unmatched junction bases: 3. CDR3 length: 16 amino acids. Germline assignment: CDR1 MDHEN and CDR2 SYDVKM.